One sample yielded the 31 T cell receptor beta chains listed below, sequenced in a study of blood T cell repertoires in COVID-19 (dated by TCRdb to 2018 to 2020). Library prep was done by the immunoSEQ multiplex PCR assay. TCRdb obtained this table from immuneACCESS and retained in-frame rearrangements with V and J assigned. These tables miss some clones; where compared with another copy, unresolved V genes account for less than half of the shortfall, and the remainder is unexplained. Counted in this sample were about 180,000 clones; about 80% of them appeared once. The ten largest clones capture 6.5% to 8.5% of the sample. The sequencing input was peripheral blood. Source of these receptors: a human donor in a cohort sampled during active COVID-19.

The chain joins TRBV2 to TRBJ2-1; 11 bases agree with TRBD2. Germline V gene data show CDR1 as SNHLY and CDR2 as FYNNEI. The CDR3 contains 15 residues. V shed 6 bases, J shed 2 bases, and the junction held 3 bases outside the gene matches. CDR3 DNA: TGTGCCAGCAGCGTAGCGGGGGGGGCCTACAATGAGCAGTTCTTC. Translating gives CASSVAGGAYNEQFF.

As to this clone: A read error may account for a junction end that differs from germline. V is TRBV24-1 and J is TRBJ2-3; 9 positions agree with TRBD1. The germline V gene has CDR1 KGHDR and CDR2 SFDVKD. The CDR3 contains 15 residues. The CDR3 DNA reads TGTGCCACCAGTGATACGGACAGGGGCACGGATACGCAGTATTTT. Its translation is CATSDTDRGTDTQYF.

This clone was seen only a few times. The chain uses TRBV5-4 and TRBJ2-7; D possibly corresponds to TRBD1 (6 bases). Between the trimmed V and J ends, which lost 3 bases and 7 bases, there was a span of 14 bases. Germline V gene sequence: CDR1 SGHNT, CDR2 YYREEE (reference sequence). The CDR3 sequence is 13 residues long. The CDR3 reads CASSYTGLREQYF. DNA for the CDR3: TGTGCCAGCAGCTATACAGGGTTACGAGAGCAGTACTTC.

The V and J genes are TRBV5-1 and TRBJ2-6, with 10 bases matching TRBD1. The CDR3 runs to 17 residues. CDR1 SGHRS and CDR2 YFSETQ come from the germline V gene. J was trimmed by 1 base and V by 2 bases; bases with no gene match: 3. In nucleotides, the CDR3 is TGCGCCAGCAGCTTTATGGGACAGGGGTCTGGGGCCAACGTCCTGACTTTC. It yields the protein CASSFMGQGSGANVLTF. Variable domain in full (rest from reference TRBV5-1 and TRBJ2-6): KAGVTQTPRYLIKTRGQQVTLSCSPISGHRSVSWYQQTPGQGLQFLFEYFSETQRNKGNFPGRFSGRQFSNSRSEMNVSTLELGDSALYLCASSFMGQGSGANVLTFGAGSRLTVL.

The CDR3 coding sequence is TGTGCCAGCAGCTTGGACCTAGCTAACACAGATACGCAGTATTTT. The encoded protein is CASSLDLANTDTQYF. The genes are TRBV5-4 and TRBJ2-3; D is perhaps TRBD2 (5 bases). The CDR3 consists of 15 residues. V was shortened by 0 bases and J by 2 bases, with 10 bases between the two germline ends. Germline V gene sequence: CDR1 SGHNT, CDR2 YYREEE (reference sequence).

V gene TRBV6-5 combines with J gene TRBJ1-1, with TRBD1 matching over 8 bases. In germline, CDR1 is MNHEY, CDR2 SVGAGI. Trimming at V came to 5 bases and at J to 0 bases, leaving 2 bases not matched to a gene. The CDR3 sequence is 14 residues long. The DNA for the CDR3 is TGTGCCAGCAGTCCGGACAGGGTGAACACTGAAGCTTTCTTT. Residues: CASSPDRVNTEAFF.

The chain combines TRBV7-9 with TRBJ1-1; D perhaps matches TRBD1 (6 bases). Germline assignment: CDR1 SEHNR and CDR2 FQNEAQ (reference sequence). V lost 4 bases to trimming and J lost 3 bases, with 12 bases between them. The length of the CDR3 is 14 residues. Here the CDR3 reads CASSYTGHDTEAFF. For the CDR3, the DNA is TGTGCCAGCAGCTACACAGGGCATGACACTGAAGCTTTCTTT.

The CDR3 loop reads CASSVATSNEANTGELFF. CDR3 nucleotide sequence: TGTGCCAGCAGCGTAGCTACGAGTAACGAGGCGAACACCGGGGAGCTGTTTTTT. The chain recombines TRBV9 with TRBJ2-2; the D is unclear. Germline assignment: CDR1 SGDLS and CDR2 YYNGEE. This CDR3 spans 18 amino acids. Trimming removed 0 bases at V and 0 bases at J, with 15 bases between.

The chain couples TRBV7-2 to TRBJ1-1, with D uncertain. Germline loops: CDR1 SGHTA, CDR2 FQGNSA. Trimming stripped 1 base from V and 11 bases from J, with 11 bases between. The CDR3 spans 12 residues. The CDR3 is CASSLGREPAFF. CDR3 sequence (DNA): TGTGCCAGCAGCTTAGGAAGGGAGCCTGCTTTCTTT.

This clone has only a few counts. CDR3 nucleotide sequence: TGCGCCAGCCGACAGATTAACACTGAAGCTTTCTTT. Its translation is CASRQINTEAFF. The V and J genes are TRBV5-1 and TRBJ1-1; perhaps TRBD1 as D (5 bases). Per germline, CDR1 SGHRS and CDR2 YFSETQ. With 7 bases removed from V and 2 bases from J, the gap between germline ends came to 9 bases. The CDR3 sequence is 12 residues long.

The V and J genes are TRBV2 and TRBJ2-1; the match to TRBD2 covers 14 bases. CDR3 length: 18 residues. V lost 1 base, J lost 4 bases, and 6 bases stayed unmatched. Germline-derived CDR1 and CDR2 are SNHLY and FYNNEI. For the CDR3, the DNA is TGTGCCAGCAGTGAAGTCCCGGGACTAGCGGGGGCTTACAATGAGCAGTTCTTC. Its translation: CASSEVPGLAGAYNEQFF.

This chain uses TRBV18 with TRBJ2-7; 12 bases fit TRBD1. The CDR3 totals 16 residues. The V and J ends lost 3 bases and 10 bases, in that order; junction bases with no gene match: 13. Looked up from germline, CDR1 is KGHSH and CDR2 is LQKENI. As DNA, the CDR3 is TGTGCCAGCTCACCTCCCAGGGTGGGACAGGGGGCCCTTCAGTACTTC. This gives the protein CASSPPRVGQGALQYF.

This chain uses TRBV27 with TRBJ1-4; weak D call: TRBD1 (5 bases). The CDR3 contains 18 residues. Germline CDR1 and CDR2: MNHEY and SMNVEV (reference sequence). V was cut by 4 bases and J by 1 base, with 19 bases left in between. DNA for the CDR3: TGTGCCAGCAGTTCCCAGGGTTTGCTTGTTGGAACTAATGAAAAACTGTTTTTT. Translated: CASSSQGLLVGTNEKLFF.

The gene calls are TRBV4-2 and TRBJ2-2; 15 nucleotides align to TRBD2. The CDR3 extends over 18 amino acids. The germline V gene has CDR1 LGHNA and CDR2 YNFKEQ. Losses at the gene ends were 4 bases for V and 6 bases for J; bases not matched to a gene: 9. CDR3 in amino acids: CASSPGLAGGITAGELFF. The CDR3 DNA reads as TGTGCCAGCAGCCCGGGACTAGCGGGGGGCATTACTGCCGGGGAGCTGTTTTTT.

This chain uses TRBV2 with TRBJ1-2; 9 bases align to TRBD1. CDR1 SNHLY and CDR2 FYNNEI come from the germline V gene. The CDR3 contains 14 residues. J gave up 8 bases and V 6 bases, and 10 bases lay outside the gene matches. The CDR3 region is CASSPGQGLVGYTF. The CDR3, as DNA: TGTGCCAGCAGCCCGGGACAGGGTCTTGTCGGCTACACCTTC.

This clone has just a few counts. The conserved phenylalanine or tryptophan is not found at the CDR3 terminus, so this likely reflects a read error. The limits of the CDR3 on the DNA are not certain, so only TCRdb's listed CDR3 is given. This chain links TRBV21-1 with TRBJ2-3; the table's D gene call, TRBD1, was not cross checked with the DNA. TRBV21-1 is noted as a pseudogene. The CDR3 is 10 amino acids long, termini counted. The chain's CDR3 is CASSGTGQRG.

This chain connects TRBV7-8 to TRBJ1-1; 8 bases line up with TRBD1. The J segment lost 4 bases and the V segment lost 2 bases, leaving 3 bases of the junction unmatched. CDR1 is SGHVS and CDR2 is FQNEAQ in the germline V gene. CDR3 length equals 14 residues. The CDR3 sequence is CASSLQGAVTEAFF. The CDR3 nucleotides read TGTGCCAGCAGCTTACAGGGGGCGGTCACTGAAGCTTTCTTT.

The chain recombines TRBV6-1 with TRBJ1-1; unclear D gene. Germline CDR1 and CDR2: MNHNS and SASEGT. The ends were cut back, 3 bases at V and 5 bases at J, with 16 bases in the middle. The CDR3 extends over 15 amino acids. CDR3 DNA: TGTGCCAGCAGTGAGCTGAGGGTTTTAGTGACTGAAGCTTTCTTT. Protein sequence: CASSELRVLVTEAFF.

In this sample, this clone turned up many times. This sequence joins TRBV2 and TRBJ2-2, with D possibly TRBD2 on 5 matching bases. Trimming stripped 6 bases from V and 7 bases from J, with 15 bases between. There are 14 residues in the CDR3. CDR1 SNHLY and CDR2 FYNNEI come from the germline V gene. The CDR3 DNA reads TGTGCCAGCAGGGTAGCGAGGGAAGGCGGGGAGCTGTTTTTT. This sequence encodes CASRVAREGGELFF. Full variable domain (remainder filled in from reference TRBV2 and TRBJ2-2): EPEVTQTPSHQVTQMGQEVILRCVPISNHLYFYWYRQILGQKVEFLVSFYNNEISEKSEIFDDQFSVERPDGSNFTLKIRSTKLEDSAMYFCASRVAREGGELFFGEGSRLTVL.

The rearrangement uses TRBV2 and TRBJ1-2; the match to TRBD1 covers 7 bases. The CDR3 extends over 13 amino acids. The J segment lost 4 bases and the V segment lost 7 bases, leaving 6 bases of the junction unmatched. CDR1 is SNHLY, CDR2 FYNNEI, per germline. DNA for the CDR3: TGTGCCAGCAAGACAGGGATCCTCTATGGCTACACCTTC. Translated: CASKTGILYGYTF.

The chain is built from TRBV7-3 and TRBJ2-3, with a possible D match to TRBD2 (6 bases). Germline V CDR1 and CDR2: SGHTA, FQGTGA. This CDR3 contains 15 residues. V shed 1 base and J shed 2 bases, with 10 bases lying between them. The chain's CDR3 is CASSLRGENTDTQYF. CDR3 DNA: TGTGCCAGCAGCTTAAGGGGGGAGAACACAGATACGCAGTATTTT. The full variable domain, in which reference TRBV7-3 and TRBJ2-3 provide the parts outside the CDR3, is GAGVSQTPSNKVTEKGKYVELRCDPISGHTALYWYRQSLGQGPEFLIYFQGTGAADDSGLPNDRFFAVRPEGSVSTLKIQRTERGDSAVYLCASSLRGENTDTQYFGPGTRLTVL.

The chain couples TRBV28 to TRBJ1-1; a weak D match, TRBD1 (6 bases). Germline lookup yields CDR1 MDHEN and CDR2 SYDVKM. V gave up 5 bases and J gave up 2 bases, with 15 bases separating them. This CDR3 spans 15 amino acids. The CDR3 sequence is CASSPPQGINTEAFF. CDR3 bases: TGTGCCAGCAGTCCACCCCAGGGGATAAACACTGAAGCTTTCTTT.

The CDR3 here is CASAVSVYGYTF. DNA for the CDR3: TGTGCCAGCGCAGTTTCCGTGTATGGCTACACCTTC. The J gene is TRBJ1-2, the V gene TRBV2, with D uncertain. CDR3 length: 12 residues. Deletions cut 8 bases from V and 5 bases from J, with 12 bases between. Germline assignment: CDR1 SNHLY and CDR2 FYNNEI.

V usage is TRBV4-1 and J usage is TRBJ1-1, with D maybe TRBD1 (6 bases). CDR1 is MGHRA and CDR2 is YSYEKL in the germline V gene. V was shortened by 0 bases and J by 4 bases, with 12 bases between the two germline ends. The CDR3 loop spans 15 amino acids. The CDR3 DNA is TGCGCCAGCAGCCAAGATCTATTAGGGGGCACTGAAGCTTTCTTT. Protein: CASSQDLLGGTEAFF.

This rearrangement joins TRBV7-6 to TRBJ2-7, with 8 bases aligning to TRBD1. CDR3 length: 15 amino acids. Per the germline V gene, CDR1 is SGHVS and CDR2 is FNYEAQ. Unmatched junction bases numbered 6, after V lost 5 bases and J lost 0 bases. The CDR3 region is CASSHGTGTSYEQYF. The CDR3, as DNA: TGTGCCAGCAGCCATGGGACAGGAACCTCCTACGAGCAGTACTTC.

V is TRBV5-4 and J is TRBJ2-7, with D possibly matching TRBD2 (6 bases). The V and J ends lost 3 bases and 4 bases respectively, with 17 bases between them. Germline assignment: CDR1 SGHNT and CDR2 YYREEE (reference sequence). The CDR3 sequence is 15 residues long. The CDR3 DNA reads TGTGCCAGCAGCTCGTCTCGGGCGGCGGGATACGAGCAGTACTTC. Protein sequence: CASSSSRAAGYEQYF.

CDR3 loop: CASSRLYPSAGGQRGTDTQYF. The CDR3 bases are TGCGCCAGCAGCAGACTATACCCCTCAGCGGGGGGACAACGCGGCACAGATACGCAGTATTTT. The J gene is TRBJ2-3, the V gene TRBV4-1; TRBD2 aligns across 9 bases. V lost 5 bases and J lost 1; bases outside the gene matches: 22. The germline CDR1 and CDR2 sequences are MGHRA and YSYEKL. The CDR3 contains 21 residues.

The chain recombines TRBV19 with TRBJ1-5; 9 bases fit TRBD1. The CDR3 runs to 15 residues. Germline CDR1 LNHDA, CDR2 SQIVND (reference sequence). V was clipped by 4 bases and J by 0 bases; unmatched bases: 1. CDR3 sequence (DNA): TGTGCCAGTAGTAGGGACAGGGATAGCAATCAGCCCCAGCATTTT. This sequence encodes CASSRDRDSNQPQHF.

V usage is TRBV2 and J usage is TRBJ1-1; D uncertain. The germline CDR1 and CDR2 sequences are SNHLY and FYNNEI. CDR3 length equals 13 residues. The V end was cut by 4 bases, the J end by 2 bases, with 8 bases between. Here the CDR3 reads CASSGQFNTEAFF. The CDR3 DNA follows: TGTGCCAGCAGTGGACAATTTAACACTGAAGCTTTCTTT.

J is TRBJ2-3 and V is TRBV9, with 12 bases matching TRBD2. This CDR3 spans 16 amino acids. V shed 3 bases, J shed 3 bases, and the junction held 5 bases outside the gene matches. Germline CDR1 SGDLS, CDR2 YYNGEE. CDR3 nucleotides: TGTGCCAGCAGCGCGCGACTAGCGGGGGAGACAGATACGCAGTATTTT. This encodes CASSARLAGETDTQYF.

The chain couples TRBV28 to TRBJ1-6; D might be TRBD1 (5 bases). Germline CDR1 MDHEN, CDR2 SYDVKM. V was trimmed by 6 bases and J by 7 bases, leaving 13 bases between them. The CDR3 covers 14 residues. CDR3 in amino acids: CASSSRVWNSPLHF. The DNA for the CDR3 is TGTGCCAGCAGCTCCAGGGTTTGGAATTCACCCCTCCACTTT.